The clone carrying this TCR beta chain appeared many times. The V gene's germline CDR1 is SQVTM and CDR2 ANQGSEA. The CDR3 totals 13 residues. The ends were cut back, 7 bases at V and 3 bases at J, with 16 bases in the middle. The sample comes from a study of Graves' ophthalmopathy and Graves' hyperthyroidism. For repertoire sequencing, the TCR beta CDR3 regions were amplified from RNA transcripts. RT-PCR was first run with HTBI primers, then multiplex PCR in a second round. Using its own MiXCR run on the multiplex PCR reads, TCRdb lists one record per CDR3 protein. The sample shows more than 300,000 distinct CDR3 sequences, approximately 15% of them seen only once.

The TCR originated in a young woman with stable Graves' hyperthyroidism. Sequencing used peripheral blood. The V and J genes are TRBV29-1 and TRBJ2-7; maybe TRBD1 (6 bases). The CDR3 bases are TGCAGCGCCCAAACGGACAGAGACTACGAGCAGTACTTC. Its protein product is CSAQTDRDYEQYF.